This T cell receptor beta chain was captured by sequencing in a study of T cell responses to AZD1222 COVID-19 vaccine. Data came from immunoSEQ multiplex PCR; TCRdb stores just in-frame clones and leaves some out. The top ten hold over 15% of the sample, which has some 100,000 clones, approximately 88% seen once. With V trimmed by 1 base and J by 2 bases, 4 bases remained unmatched. The CDR3 covers 16 residues. The V gene's germline CDR1 is SGHAT and CDR2 FQNNGV. This clonotype was obtained from an adult in good health. The chain recombines TRBV11-2 with TRBJ2-5; 10 nucleotides agree with TRBD2. The sequenced sample was peripheral blood, obtained on day 0 of AZD1222 vaccination. The CDR3, as DNA: TGTGCCAGCAGCTTAGCAAGCGGGGGGGCTCAAGAGACCCAGTACTTC. Translating it yields CASSLASGGAQETQYF.